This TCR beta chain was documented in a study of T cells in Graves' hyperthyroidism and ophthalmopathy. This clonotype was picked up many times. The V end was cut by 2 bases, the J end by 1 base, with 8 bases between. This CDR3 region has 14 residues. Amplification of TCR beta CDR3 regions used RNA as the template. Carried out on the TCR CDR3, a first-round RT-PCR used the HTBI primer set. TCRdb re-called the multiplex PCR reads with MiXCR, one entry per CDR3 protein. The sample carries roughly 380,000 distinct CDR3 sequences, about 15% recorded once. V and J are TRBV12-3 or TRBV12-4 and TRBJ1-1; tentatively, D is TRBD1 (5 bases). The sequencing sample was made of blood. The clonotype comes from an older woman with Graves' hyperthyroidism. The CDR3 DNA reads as TGTGCCAGCAGTTTAAGGACAACGAACACTGAAGCTTTCTTT. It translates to CASSLRTTNTEAFF.